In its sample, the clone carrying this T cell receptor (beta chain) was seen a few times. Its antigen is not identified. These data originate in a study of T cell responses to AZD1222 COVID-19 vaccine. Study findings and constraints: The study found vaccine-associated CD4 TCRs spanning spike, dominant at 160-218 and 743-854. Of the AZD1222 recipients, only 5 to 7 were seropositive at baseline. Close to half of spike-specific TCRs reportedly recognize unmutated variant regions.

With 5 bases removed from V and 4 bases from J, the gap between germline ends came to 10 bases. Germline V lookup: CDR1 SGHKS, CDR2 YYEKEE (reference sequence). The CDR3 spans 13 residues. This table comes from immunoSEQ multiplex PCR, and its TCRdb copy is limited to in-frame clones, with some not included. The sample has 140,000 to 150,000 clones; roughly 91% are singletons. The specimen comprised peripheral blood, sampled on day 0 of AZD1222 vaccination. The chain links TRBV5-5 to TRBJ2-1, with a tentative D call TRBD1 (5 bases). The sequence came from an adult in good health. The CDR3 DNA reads TGTGCCAGCAGTCTGGACACGTACAATGAGCAGTTCTTC. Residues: CASSLDTYNEQFF. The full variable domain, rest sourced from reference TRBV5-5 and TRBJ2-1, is DAGVTQSPTHLIKTRGQQVTLRCSPISGHKSVSWYQQVLGQGPQFIFQYYEKEERGRGNFPDRFSARQFPNYSSELNVNALLLGDSALYLCASSLDTYNEQFFGPGTRLTVL.